This TCR beta chain came from a study of T-cell memory formation after mild COVID-19 listed by TCRdb under 2021. Concerning the study at large: TCR sequence clusters from the two donors were found to be largely donor specific. Longitudinal TCRalpha and TCRbeta repertoire sequencing tracked T-cell clones expanding and contracting after mild COVID-19 in a couple of donors. The cohort was made up of two young adult volunteers, one female and one male, who were previously healthy. Results the study describes overall, beyond this receptor: From day 15 to 85, contracting clones showed balanced CD4/CD8 phenotypes, whereas a second wave of clones that expanded from day 15 to 37 leaned towards CD4+. Contracting CD4+ clones appeared mostly in the CM and EM memory subsets, whereas CD8+ clones were enriched in EMRA. Whether the second-wave clones peaking on day 37 were SARS-CoV-2 specific was not confirmed. The study covered only a couple of mild cases, and larger cohorts including severe cases with pre-infection samples were considered necessary. Some responding clones were detected in pre-infection memory, suggesting pre-existing cross-reactive memory T cells joined the SARS-CoV-2 response.

With regard to this clonotype: What this receptor recognizes is not known. No qualities accompany the bases; no much larger clone lies one base away.

The sequencer was an Illumina NovaSeq 6000. TCRalpha and TCRbeta cDNA libraries were built by 5'RACE with constant-segment primers, adding sample barcodes and unique molecular identifiers. RNA was extracted from every sample with Trizol reagent. Amplification of the libraries took two PCR steps, and the second step added a second sample barcode plus Illumina TruSeq adapters. The libraries were sequenced on an Illumina NovaSeq using 2 x 150 bp paired-end reads. The study's own analysis went as follows. Demultiplexing of reads and collapsing into UMI-guided consensus sequences were performed with migec v1.2.7. Using mixcr v2.1.11, the UMI consensuses were aligned to TRA and TRB V and J templates and assembled into clonotypes. Clonotypes were classified as expanded or contracted when called significant by both edgeR and NoisET, with noise models trained on biological replicates. For edgeR calls, a false discovery rate-adjusted p below 0.01 and a log2 fold-change threshold of 1 were applied. As an exploratory analysis of dynamics, PCA with hierarchical clustering was applied to max-normalized trajectories of the 1000 most abundant clonotypes. Each responding clone was given a CD4 or CD8 phenotype based on the CD4+ and CD8+ repertoires, which had been sequenced separately. The public reads were reprocessed in TCRdb via fastp at Q25 and MiXCR, keeping in-frame beta chains. Rows are unified per CDR3 protein, each entry keeping the most common DNA and genes. The V and J calls here are based on TCRdb, not the publication. The sample table shows about 350,000 distinct CDR3 sequences, and approximately 13% are seen once. Of the sample, about a fifth falls within the top ten clones.

Ficoll-Paque density gradient centrifugation was used to isolate PBMCs. The CDR3 runs 13 amino acids, cysteine and phenylalanine included. The read is trimmed to its CDR3 DNA, 39 bases read in frame from base 1. Cut back by 3 bases and 9 bases, the V and J ends lie 12 bases apart. CDR1 and CDR2, looked up from the germline V gene, are SGHVS and FQNEAQ. The rearrangement combines TRBV7-8 with TRBJ2-1; the D gene cannot be resolved reliably. The source material was PBMCs or a T cell subset sorted from them (not recorded which). The clonotype comes from a man younger than 35 who had mild COVID-19 (a few samples of this study predate the infection). The sample titles of this study are shuffled in the database, so cell type and time point are left out; the donor was told from shared clones. The CDR3 is CASSFGELGEQFF. The nucleotides are TGTGCCAGCAGCTTTGGAGAATTGGGTGAGCAGTTCTTC.